What follows are 19 T cell receptor beta chains derived from one specimen sequenced in a study of cytomegalovirus exposure and HLA in healthy donors. Primers for the PCR totalled 60 Vbeta and 13 Jbeta. TCRdb's copy holds only in-frame clones and misses some; the assay was immunoSEQ multiplex PCR. The sample holds 200,000 to 300,000 clones, about four fifths seen once. The sample was PBMCs. All receptors derive from a woman in her thirties or forties in good health and CMV-seropositive.

V is TRBV7-2 and J is TRBJ1-3; D gene ambiguous. Germline V gives CDR1 SGHTA, CDR2 FQGNSA. The CDR3 is made up of 16 amino acids. V lost 1 base, J lost 4 bases, and 14 bases lay in between. CDR3 in DNA: TGTGCCAGCAGCTTAGGGCGGGGATCGGGGGGAAACACCATATATTTT. This encodes CASSLGRGSGGNTIYF.

The chain is built from TRBV5-1 and TRBJ2-7; TRBD1 agrees at 9 bases. This CDR3 has 14 residues. From germline, CDR1 is SGHRS and CDR2 YFSETQ. V dropped 4 bases and J dropped 3; count of bases not matched to a gene: 5. CDR3 DNA: TGCGCCAGCAGCCCCCCGGGACAGGGCTACGAGCAGTACTTC. Encoded protein: CASSPPGQGYEQYF.

This chain links TRBV30 with TRBJ2-7, with D tentatively TRBD2 (5 bases). CDR1 is GTSNPN and CDR2 is SVGIG in the germline V gene (reference sequence). This CDR3 is 13 amino acids long. Between the trimmed V and J ends, which lost 3 bases and 4 bases, there was a span of 13 bases. CDR3: CAWRATGLYEQYF. The DNA of the CDR3 is TGTGCCTGGAGGGCCACGGGATTATACGAGCAGTACTTC.

V is TRBV15 and J is TRBJ2-5; D is uncertain. The CDR3 spans 13 residues. V lost 0 bases and J lost 6, with 8 bases in between. Per germline, CDR1 LNHNV and CDR2 YYDKDF (reference sequence). In DNA, the CDR3 is TGTGCCACCAGCAGAGATGCGAGGCAGACCCAGTACTTC. Translated: CATSRDARQTQYF. Drawing the rest from reference TRBV15 and TRBJ2-5, the complete variable domain is DAMVIQNPRYQVTQFGKPVTLSCSQTLNHNVMYWYQQKSSQAPKLLFHYYDKDFNNEADTPDNFQSRRPNTSFCFLDIRSPGLGDTAMYLCATSRDARQTQYFGPGTRLLVL.

The V and J genes are TRBV10-3 and TRBJ2-7; D possibly corresponds to TRBD1 (7 bases). This CDR3 region has 14 residues. Germline lookup yields CDR1 ENHRY and CDR2 SYGVKD. Trimming left V 3 bases short and J 4 bases short, with 13 bases between. The CDR3 nucleotides are TGTGCCATCAGTGAATGGAGGGGGCGGTACGAGCAGTACTTC. Translated, it gives CAISEWRGRYEQYF.

The chain is built from TRBV4-3 and TRBJ2-6, with TRBD1 matching over 8 bases. The germline V gene has CDR1 LGHNA and CDR2 YSLEER. V trimming: 1 base; J trimming: 3 bases; junction bases outside the gene matches: 11. The CDR3 length is 19 residues. This CDR3 is CASSQAGTGYPFGANVLTF. The CDR3 nucleotides are TGCGCCAGCAGCCAAGCGGGGACAGGCTATCCATTTGGGGCCAACGTCCTGACTTTC.

This sequence joins TRBV27 and TRBJ1-1; 11 positions match TRBD1. Germline V lookup: CDR1 MNHEY, CDR2 SMNVEV (reference sequence). The CDR3 consists of 15 residues. V gave up 6 bases and J gave up 5 bases; unmatched junction bases: 8. The CDR3 reads CASSRTGGARTEAFF. As DNA, the CDR3 is TGTGCCAGCAGCCGGACAGGGGGCGCAAGGACTGAAGCTTTCTTT.

The rearrangement joins TRBV5-1 to TRBJ2-1, with D maybe TRBD1 (6 bases). CDR3 length equals 14 residues. V lost 4 bases, J lost 8 bases, and 16 bases lay in between. Germline V gene sequence: CDR1 SGHRS, CDR2 YFSETQ. The CDR3: CASSHTQGLHEQFF. The CDR3 DNA reads as TGCGCCAGCAGCCACACACAGGGTCTCCATGAGCAGTTCTTC.

V and J are TRBV29-1 and TRBJ1-2; D gene unclear. V was cut by 1 base and J by 3 bases, with 9 bases left in between. The CDR3 consists of 13 residues. Germline loops: CDR1 SQVTM, CDR2 ANQGSEA. In DNA form, the CDR3 reads TGCAGCGTTGAAGTGGGCCAGGACTATGGCTACACCTTC. Its translation is CSVEVGQDYGYTF.

CDR3 amino acids: CASSSRGGGNQPQHF. For the CDR3, the DNA is TGTGCCAGCTCTTCTAGGGGAGGAGGCAATCAGCCCCAGCATTTT. V and J are TRBV18 and TRBJ1-5, with a tentative D call TRBD1 (5 bases). V lost 6 bases and J lost 2, with 14 bases in between. Germline-derived CDR1 and CDR2 are KGHSH and LQKENI. CDR3 size: 15 residues. The variable domain in full, with the rest retrieved from reference TRBV18 and TRBJ1-5, is NAGVMQNPRHLVRRRGQEARLRCSPMKGHSHVYWYRQLPEEGLKFMVYLQKENIIDESGMPKERFSAEFPKEGPSILRIQQVVRGDSAAYFCASSSRGGGNQPQHFGDGTRLSIL.

Only a few counts were recorded for this clone. The rearrangement links TRBV6-4 to TRBJ2-7; 7 bases align to TRBD1. This CDR3 has 14 amino acids. Germline CDR1 and CDR2: MRHNA and SNTAGT. V was pared by 7 bases and J by 3 bases, with 9 bases of the junction left unmatched. CDR3 sequence (DNA): TGTGCCAGCACCTTACAGGGGCAACTCTACGAGCAGTACTTC. It yields the protein CASTLQGQLYEQYF.

The chain couples TRBV6-1 to TRBJ2-1; 7 bases are shared with TRBD2. Per germline, CDR1 MNHNS and CDR2 SASEGT. The J segment lost 2 bases and the V segment lost 3 bases, leaving 4 bases of the junction unmatched. The CDR3 covers 15 residues. The CDR3, as DNA: TGTGCCAGCAGTGAGGAGCGGGGAACCTACAATGAGCAGTTCTTC. Protein sequence: CASSEERGTYNEQFF.

The V gene is TRBV30, the J gene TRBJ2-1, with 9 bases identical to TRBD1. The CDR3 is made up of 16 amino acids. Germline CDR1 is GTSNPN and CDR2 is SVGIG (reference sequence). After removal of 0 bases from V and 8 bases from J, the junction contained 11 bases not matched to a gene. CDR3 region: CAWSVPGTGLFHEQFF. CDR3 bases: TGTGCCTGGAGTGTTCCAGGGACAGGGCTTTTCCATGAGCAGTTCTTC.

In its sample, this clone was seen once. This chain connects TRBV9 to TRBJ2-1; 11 positions agree with TRBD2. The CDR3 consists of 16 residues. The ends lost 2 bases at V and 4 bases at J; junction bases unmatched: 5. CDR1 SGDLS and CDR2 YYNGEE come from the germline V gene. CDR3 loop: CASSVLGLAAYNEQFF. The CDR3 DNA reads TGTGCCAGCAGCGTTTTGGGACTAGCGGCGTACAATGAGCAGTTCTTC.

The genes are TRBV25-1 and TRBJ1-2; 9 bases align to TRBD1. Germline V gene sequence: CDR1 MGHDK, CDR2 SYGVNS. V dropped 4 bases and J dropped 7; count of bases not matched to a gene: 7. The CDR3 is made up of 14 amino acids. The CDR3 loop reads CASSADRGFAGYTF. CDR3 coding DNA: TGTGCCAGCAGTGCGGACAGGGGTTTTGCTGGCTACACCTTC.

The rearrangement links TRBV4-3 to TRBJ2-2, with a tentative D call TRBD1 (7 bases). This CDR3 has 14 amino acids. The germline CDR1 and CDR2 sequences are LGHNA and YSLEER. V lost 3 bases to trimming and J lost 5 bases, with 10 bases between them. The CDR3 DNA is TGCGCCAGCAGCCAGCCAGGGGGGACCGGGGAGCTGTTTTTT. It is translated as CASSQPGGTGELFF.

The CDR3 sequence is CASSTGQGGIDEQFF. Here the CDR3 DNA reads TGCGCCAGCAGCACGGGACAGGGGGGAATCGATGAGCAGTTCTTC. This chain links TRBV5-1 with TRBJ2-1, with 11 bases identical to TRBD1. The CDR3 spans 15 residues. V shed 4 bases and J 8 bases; nucleotides not matched to a gene: 8. CDR1 SGHRS and CDR2 YFSETQ come from the germline V gene.

V and J are TRBV5-1 and TRBJ2-5, with TRBD2 as a possible D gene (7 bases). Germline CDR1 is SGHRS and CDR2 is YFSETQ. V lost 2 bases and J lost 0, with 11 bases in between. This CDR3 contains 15 residues. The CDR3 DNA reads TGCGCCAGCAGCTTAGGGCGGGGGCACCAAGAGACCCAGTACTTC. Translation: CASSLGRGHQETQYF.

This clone was seen once. This rearrangement joins TRBV2 to TRBJ2-1; tentative D call: TRBD2 (5 bases). This CDR3 comprises 13 residues. Trimming removed 5 bases from V and 6 bases from J, with 11 bases in between. Germline-derived CDR1 and CDR2 are SNHLY and FYNNEI. The CDR3 DNA is TGTGCCAGCAGTAAACTAGGAGGCAATGAGCAGTTCTTC. Its protein is CASSKLGGNEQFF.